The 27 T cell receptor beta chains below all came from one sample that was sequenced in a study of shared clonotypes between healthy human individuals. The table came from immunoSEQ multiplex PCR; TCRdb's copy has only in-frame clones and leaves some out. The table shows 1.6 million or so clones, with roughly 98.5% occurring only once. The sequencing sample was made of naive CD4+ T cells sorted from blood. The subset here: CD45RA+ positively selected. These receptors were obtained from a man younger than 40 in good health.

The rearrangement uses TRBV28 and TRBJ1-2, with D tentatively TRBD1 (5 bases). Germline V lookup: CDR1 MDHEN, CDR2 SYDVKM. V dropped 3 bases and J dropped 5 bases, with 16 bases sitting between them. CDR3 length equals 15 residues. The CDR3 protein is CASSFWGRSGYGYTF. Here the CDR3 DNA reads TGTGCCAGCAGTTTTTGGGGCAGGTCCGGATATGGCTACACCTTC.

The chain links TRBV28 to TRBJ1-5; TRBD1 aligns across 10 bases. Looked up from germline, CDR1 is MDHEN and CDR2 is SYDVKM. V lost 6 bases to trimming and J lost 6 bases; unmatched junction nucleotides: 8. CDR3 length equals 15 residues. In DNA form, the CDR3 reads TGTGCCAGCAGCGAGCCAGGGACAGGGGTTCAGCCCCAGCATTTT. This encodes CASSEPGTGVQPQHF.

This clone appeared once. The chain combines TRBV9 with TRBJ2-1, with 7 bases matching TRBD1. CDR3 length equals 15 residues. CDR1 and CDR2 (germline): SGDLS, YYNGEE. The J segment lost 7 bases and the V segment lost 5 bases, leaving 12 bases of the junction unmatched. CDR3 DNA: TGTGCCAGCAGTGACGACAGGGTGGCTCGGAATGAGCAGTTCTTC. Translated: CASSDDRVARNEQFF. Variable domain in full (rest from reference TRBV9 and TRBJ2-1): DSGVTQTPKHLITATGQRVTLRCSPRSGDLSVYWYQQSLDQGLQFLIQYYNGEERAKGNILERFSAQQFPDLHSELNLSSLELGDSALYFCASSDDRVARNEQFFGPGTRLTVL.

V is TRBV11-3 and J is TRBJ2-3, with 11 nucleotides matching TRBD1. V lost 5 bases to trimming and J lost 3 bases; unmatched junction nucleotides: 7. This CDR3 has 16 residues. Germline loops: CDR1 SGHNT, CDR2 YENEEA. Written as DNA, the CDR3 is TGTGCCAGCAGCCTTGGGACAGGGGGATTGACAGATACGCAGTATTTT. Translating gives CASSLGTGGLTDTQYF.

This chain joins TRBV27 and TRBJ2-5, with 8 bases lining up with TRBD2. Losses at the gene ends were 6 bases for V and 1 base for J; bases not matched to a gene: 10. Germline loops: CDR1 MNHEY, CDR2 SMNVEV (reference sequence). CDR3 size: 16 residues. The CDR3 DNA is TGTGCCAGCAGCCCTGGCTTAGCGGGACTCCAAGAGACCCAGTACTTC. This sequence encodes CASSPGLAGLQETQYF.

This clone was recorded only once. CDR3 region: CASSLWGTTGTDTQYF. The CDR3 coding sequence is TGCGCCAGCAGCTTGTGGGGGACTACGGGCACAGATACGCAGTATTTT. The chain links TRBV5-1 to TRBJ2-3; TRBD2 agrees at 7 bases. The germline gives CDR1 SGHRS, CDR2 YFSETQ. The CDR3 spans 16 residues. V was clipped by 1 base and J by 1 base; unmatched bases: 6. Drawing the rest from reference TRBV5-1 and TRBJ2-3, the complete variable domain is KAGVTQTPRYLIKTRGQQVTLSCSPISGHRSVSWYQQTPGQGLQFLFEYFSETQRNKGNFPGRFSGRQFSNSRSEMNVSTLELGDSALYLCASSLWGTTGTDTQYFGPGTRLTVL.

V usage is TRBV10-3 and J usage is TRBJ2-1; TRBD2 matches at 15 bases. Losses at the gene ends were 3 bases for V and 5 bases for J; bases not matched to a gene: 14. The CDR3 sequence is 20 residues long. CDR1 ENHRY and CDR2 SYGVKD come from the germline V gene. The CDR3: CAISDLMGLAGGPVNNEQFF. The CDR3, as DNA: TGTGCCATCAGTGATTTGATGGGACTAGCGGGAGGCCCGGTCAACAATGAGCAGTTCTTC.

The CDR3 DNA sequence: TGTGCCAGTACCCGGAGCGGAATACCCTACGAGCAGTACTTC. It codes for CASTRSGIPYEQYF. J is TRBJ2-7 and V is TRBV19; TRBD2 might be the D (5 bases). CDR3 size: 14 residues. The ends were cut back, 7 bases at V and 2 bases at J, with 15 bases in the middle. Germline V gene lookup returns CDR1 LNHDA and CDR2 SQIVND (reference sequence).

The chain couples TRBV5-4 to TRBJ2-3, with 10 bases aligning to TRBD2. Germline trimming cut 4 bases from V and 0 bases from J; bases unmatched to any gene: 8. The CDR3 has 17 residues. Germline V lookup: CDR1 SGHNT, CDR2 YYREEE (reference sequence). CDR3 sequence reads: CASSQLAGGLSTDTQYF. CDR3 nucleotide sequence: TGTGCCAGCAGCCAATTAGCGGGAGGATTGAGCACAGATACGCAGTATTTT.

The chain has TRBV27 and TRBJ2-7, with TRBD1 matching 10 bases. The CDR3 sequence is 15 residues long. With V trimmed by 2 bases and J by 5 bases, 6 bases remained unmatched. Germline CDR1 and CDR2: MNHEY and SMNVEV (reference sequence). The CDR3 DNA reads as TGTGCCAGCAGTTTACCGGGACAGGGGTTCAACGAGCAGTACTTC. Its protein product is CASSLPGQGFNEQYF.

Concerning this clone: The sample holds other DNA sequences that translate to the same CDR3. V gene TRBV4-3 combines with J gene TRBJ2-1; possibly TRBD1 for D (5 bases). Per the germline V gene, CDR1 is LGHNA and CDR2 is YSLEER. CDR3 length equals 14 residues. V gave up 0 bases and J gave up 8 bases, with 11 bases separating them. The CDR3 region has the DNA TGCGCCAGCAGCCAAGACAGGGCCAGAGATGAGCAGTTCTTC. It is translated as CASSQDRARDEQFF.

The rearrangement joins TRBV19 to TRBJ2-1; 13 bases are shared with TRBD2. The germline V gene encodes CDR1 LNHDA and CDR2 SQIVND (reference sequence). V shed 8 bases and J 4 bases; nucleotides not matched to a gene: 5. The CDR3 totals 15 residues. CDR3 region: CASGTSGTQYNEQFF. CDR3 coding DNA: TGTGCCAGTGGGACTAGCGGGACTCAGTACAATGAGCAGTTCTTC.

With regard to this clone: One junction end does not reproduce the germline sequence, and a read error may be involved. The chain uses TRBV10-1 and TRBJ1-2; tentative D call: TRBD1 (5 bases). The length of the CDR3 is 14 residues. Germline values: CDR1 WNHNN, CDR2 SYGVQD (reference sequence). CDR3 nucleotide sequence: TGCGCCAGCAGTGAGTCGGACATCTCTAGGCCTTACGCCTTC. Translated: CASSESDISRPYAF.

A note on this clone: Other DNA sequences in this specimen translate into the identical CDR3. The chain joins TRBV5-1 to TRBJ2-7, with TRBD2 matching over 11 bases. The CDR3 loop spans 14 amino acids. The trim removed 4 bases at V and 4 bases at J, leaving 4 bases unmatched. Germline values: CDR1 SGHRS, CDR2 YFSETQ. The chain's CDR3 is CASSLGTSGYEQYF. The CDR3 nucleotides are TGCGCCAGCAGCCTAGGGACTAGCGGATACGAGCAGTACTTC.

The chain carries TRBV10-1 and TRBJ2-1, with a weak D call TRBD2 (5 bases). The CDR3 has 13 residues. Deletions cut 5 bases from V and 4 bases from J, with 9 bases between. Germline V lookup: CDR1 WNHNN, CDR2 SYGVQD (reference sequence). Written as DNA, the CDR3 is TGCGCCAGCAGTTTAAAGCGGTACAATGAGCAGTTCTTC. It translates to CASSLKRYNEQFF.

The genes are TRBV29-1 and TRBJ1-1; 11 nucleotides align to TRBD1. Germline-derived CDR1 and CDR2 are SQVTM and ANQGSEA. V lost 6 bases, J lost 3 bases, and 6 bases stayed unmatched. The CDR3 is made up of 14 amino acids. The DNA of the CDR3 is TGCAGCGTCCAAAGGACAGGGGGCTACACTGAAGCTTTCTTT. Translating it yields CSVQRTGGYTEAFF. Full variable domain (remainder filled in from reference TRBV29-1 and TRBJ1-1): SAVISQKPSRDICQRGTSLTIQCQVDSQVTMMFWYRQQPGQSLTLIATANQGSEATYESGFVIDKFPISRPNLTFSTLTVSNMSPEDSSIYLCSVQRTGGYTEAFFGQGTRLTVV.

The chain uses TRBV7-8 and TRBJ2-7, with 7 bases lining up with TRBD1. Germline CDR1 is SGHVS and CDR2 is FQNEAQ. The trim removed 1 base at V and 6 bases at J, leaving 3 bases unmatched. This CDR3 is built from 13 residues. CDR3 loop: CASSLVTGAEQYF. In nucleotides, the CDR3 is TGTGCCAGCAGCTTAGTAACAGGGGCCGAGCAGTACTTC. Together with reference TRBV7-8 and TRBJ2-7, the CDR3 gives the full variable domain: GAGVSQSPRYKVAKRGQDVALRCDPISGHVSLFWYQQALGQGPEFLTYFQNEAQLDKSGLPSDRFFAERPEGSVSTLKIQRTQQEDSAVYLCASSLVTGAEQYFGPGTRLTVT.

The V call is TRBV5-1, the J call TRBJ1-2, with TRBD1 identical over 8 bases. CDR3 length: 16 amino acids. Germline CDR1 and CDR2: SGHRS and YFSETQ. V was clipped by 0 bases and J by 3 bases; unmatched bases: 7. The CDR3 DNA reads TGCGCCAGCAGCTTGGGGCCTCAGGGGGCCGACTATGGCTACACCTTC. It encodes CASSLGPQGADYGYTF.

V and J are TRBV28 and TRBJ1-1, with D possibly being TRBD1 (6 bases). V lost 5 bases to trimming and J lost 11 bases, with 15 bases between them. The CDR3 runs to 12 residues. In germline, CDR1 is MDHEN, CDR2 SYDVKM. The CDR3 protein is CASSPRQVLAFF. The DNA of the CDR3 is TGTGCCAGCAGTCCCAGACAGGTTTTGGCTTTCTTT.

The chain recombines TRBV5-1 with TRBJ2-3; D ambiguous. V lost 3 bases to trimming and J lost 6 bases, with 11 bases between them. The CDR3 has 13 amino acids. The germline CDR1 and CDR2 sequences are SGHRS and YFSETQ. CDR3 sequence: CASSSLPSDTQYF. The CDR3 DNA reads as TGCGCCAGCAGCTCCCTACCCTCGGATACGCAGTATTTT.

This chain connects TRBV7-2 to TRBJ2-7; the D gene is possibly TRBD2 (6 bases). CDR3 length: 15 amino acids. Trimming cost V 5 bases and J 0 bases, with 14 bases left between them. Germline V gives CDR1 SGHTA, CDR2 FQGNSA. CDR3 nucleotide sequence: TGTGCCAGCAGCAAACGGGACTCGAGCTCCTACGAGCAGTACTTC. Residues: CASSKRDSSSYEQYF.

DNA of the CDR3: TGTGCCAGTAGTCGACCGGGTCTGGTAGCCAAAAACATTCAGTACTTC. Its translation: CASSRPGLVAKNIQYF. V and J are TRBV19 and TRBJ2-4; D remains ambiguous. The CDR3 is 16 residues long. The germline CDR1 and CDR2 sequences are LNHDA and SQIVND (reference sequence). V was shortened by 5 bases and J by 0 bases, with 14 bases between the two germline ends.

The CDR3 reads CSARLNEQYF. The CDR3 DNA reads as TGCAGTGCTAGGCTCAACGAGCAGTACTTC. The genes are TRBV20-1 and TRBJ2-7; D gene uncertain. The V gene's germline CDR1 is DFQATT and CDR2 SNEGSKA (reference sequence). Between the trimmed V and J ends, which lost 3 bases and 5 bases, there was a span of 5 bases. The CDR3 runs to 10 residues.

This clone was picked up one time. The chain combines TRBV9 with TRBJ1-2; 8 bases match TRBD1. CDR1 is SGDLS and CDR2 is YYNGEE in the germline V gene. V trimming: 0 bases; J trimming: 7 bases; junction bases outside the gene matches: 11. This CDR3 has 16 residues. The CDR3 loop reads CASSVDRGTGLFGYTF. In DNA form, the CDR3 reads TGTGCCAGCAGCGTAGACCGCGGGACAGGACTTTTTGGCTACACCTTC.

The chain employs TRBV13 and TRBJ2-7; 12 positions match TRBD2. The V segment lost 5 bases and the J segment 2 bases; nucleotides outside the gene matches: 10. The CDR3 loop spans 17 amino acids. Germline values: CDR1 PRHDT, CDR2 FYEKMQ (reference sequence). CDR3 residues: CASSPSGTSGPTYEQYF. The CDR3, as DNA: TGTGCCAGCAGCCCCTCCGGGACTAGCGGGCCTACCTACGAGCAGTACTTC.

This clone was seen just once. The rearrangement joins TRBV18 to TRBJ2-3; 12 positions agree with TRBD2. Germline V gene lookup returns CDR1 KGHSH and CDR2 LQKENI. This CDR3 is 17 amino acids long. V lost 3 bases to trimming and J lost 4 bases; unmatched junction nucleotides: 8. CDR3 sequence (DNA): TGTGCCAGCTCACCGGAGACTAGCGGGAGACCCGCAGATACGCAGTATTTT. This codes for CASSPETSGRPADTQYF.

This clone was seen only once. CDR3: CASSVGTGDPSNQPQHF. The CDR3 coding sequence is TGTGCCAGCAGCGTCGGGACAGGGGATCCCTCCAATCAGCCCCAGCATTTT. The V gene is TRBV5-6, the J gene TRBJ1-5; 10 bases fit TRBD1. Germline V gene data show CDR1 as SGHDT and CDR2 as YYEEEE. V lost 4 bases to trimming and J lost 3 bases; unmatched junction nucleotides: 10. This CDR3 is 17 amino acids long.